This T cell receptor (beta chain) was observed in a study of cytotoxic CD8 clonotypes in ibrutinib-treated CLL. Method: immunoSEQ multiplex PCR; TCRdb's copy keeps in-frame clones and lacks some. The sample has 150,000 to 200,000 clones; nearly 90% are singletons. Approximately 2.2 micrograms of genomic DNA, which was extracted from cryopreserved PBMCs, served as the material used for the TCR beta libraries. Regarding this clone: No antigen is known for it.

General study points: Clonality went up at ibrutinib response and then declined back toward baseline at progression. Shared public clonotypes were rare, and on treatment they either got smaller or stayed the same. Timing of sampling differed between sustained-remission and progressing patients.

Germline CDR1 is LGHNA and CDR2 is YNFKEQ. With 1 base removed from V and 7 bases from J, the gap between germline ends came to 13 bases. The CDR3 is 14 amino acids. The genes are TRBV4-2 and TRBJ1-1, with unresolved D. The receptor was derived from a human donor with chronic lymphocytic leukemia. The sample here was PBMCs, taken at disease progression, from a patient treated with ibrutinib. Here the CDR3 DNA reads TGTGCCAGCAGCCAAGTCCCCCGGGAGGTTGAAGCTTTCTTT. Translated: CASSQVPREVEAFF.